This T cell receptor (beta chain) appears in the sequencing data of a study of blood T cell repertoires in COVID-19. Germline V lookup: CDR1 ENHRY, CDR2 SYGVKD. The CDR3 is 15 amino acids. The V gene end was trimmed by 3 bases and the J gene end by 3 bases; junction bases not matched to a gene: 5. The data were produced by immunoSEQ multiplex PCR, yet TCRdb's version contains in-frame clones alone and is incomplete. The sample lists about 270,000 clones, around nine tenths occurring once. The V call is TRBV10-3, the J call TRBJ2-1, with 7 bases that match TRBD1. The sample consisted of PBMCs or T cells enriched from blood (not recorded which). The TCR was taken from a woman aged 18-30 years who had recovered from COVID-19. The CDR3 nucleotides read TGTGCCATCAGTGAAGGGGACAGCCTCTACAATGAGCAGTTCTTC. Its translation: CAISEGDSLYNEQFF.